A single sample is the source of the 8 T cell receptor beta chains below, sequenced in a study of blood T cell repertoires in COVID-19. The repertoire was sequenced with immunoSEQ multiplex PCR; TCRdb's copy has only in-frame clones and lacks some. Of just over 90,000 clones listed, 90% are singletons. Sequenced: peripheral blood. The receptor set was obtained from a human donor with active COVID-19. The donor label of this sample is uncertain.

This chain uses TRBV19 with TRBJ1-2; D may be TRBD1 (6 bases). The germline V and J ends were trimmed by 9 bases and 8 bases, with 16 bases remaining between them. The germline V gene encodes CDR1 LNHDA and CDR2 SQIVND (reference sequence). This CDR3 is 12 amino acids long. The CDR3 is CASHREGQGYTF. CDR3 bases: TGTGCCAGCCACAGGGAGGGTCAGGGCTACACCTTC.

This rearrangement joins TRBV4-3 to TRBJ2-3, with 9 bases matching TRBD1. The CDR3 contains 16 residues. J gave up 1 base and V 3 bases, and 5 bases lay outside the gene matches. The germline CDR1 and CDR2 sequences are LGHNA and YSLEER. As DNA, the CDR3 is TGCGCCAGCAGCCAGGACAGGGGTGGGGGCACAGATACGCAGTATTTT. Encoded protein: CASSQDRGGGTDTQYF.

This rearrangement joins TRBV7-3 to TRBJ1-1; possible D gene TRBD1, 6 bases. V lost 8 bases and J 0 bases, leaving 16 bases between the germline ends. Per the germline V gene, CDR1 is SGHTA and CDR2 is FQGTGA. This CDR3 spans 15 amino acids. CDR3 sequence: CASRTGQLMNTEAFF. CDR3 in DNA: TGTGCCAGCCGTACCGGACAGTTGATGAACACTGAAGCTTTCTTT. Looking up the rest from reference TRBV7-3 and TRBJ1-1 gives the full variable domain: GAGVSQTPSNKVTEKGKYVELRCDPISGHTALYWYRQSLGQGPEFLIYFQGTGAADDSGLPNDRFFAVRPEGSVSTLKIQRTERGDSAVYLCASRTGQLMNTEAFFGQGTRLTVV.

V is TRBV28 and J is TRBJ2-7; a weak D match, TRBD1 (6 bases). The CDR3 runs 14 residues. The V gene's germline CDR1 is MDHEN and CDR2 SYDVKM. V lost 3 bases and J 4 bases, leaving 13 bases between the germline ends. CDR3 coding DNA: TGTGCCAGCAGTTTTGGACAGCCCTCATACGAGCAGTACTTC. Protein: CASSFGQPSYEQYF.

This chain joins TRBV6-1 and TRBJ2-2; 7 bases agree with TRBD1. V was pared by 4 bases and J by 5 bases, with 13 bases of the junction left unmatched. CDR1 and CDR2 from the germline V gene are MNHNS and SASEGT. This CDR3 contains 17 residues. The CDR3 loop is CASSAQQRTGRTGELFF. The CDR3 region has the DNA TGTGCCAGCAGTGCCCAGCAGAGGACAGGTCGAACCGGGGAGCTGTTTTTT.

The V and J genes are TRBV19 and TRBJ2-1; 7 positions agree with TRBD2. Germline CDR1 is LNHDA and CDR2 is SQIVND (reference sequence). This CDR3 comprises 17 residues. V lost 6 bases, J lost 5 bases, and 16 bases stayed unmatched. CDR3 residues: CASSPRTRLLHNNEQFF. The CDR3 DNA sequence: TGTGCCAGTAGCCCGAGGACTAGACTACTTCACAACAATGAGCAGTTCTTC.

This chain uses TRBV9 with TRBJ2-1; TRBD2 agrees at 10 bases. V trimming: 4 bases; J trimming: 4 bases; junction bases outside the gene matches: 17. CDR3 length: 19 amino acids. Per germline, CDR1 SGDLS and CDR2 YYNGEE. The CDR3 here is CASSSRLAGPGQGYNEQFF. CDR3 bases: TGTGCCAGCAGCTCGCGACTAGCGGGCCCGGGCCAAGGGTACAATGAGCAGTTCTTC.

The gene calls are TRBV6-2 or TRBV6-3 and TRBJ1-4; 7 positions match TRBD1. Germline V CDR1 and CDR2: MNHEY, SVGEGT. The length of the CDR3 is 14 residues. The V segment lost 4 bases and the J segment 8 bases; nucleotides outside the gene matches: 7. The CDR3 spells CASSLQGTVEKLFF. The CDR3 DNA reads as TGTGCCAGCAGTTTACAGGGGACGGTGGAAAAACTGTTTTTT.